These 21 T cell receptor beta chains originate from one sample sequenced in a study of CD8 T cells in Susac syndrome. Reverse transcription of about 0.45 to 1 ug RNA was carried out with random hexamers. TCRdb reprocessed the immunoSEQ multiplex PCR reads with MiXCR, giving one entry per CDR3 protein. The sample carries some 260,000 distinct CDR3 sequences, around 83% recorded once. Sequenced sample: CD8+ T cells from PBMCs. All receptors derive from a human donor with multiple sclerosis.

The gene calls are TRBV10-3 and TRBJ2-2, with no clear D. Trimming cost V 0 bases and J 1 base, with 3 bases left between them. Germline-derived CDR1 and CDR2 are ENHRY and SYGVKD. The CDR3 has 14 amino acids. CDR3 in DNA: TGTGCCATCAGTGAGTCAGGGAACACCGGGGAGCTGTTTTTT. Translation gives CAISESGNTGELFF.

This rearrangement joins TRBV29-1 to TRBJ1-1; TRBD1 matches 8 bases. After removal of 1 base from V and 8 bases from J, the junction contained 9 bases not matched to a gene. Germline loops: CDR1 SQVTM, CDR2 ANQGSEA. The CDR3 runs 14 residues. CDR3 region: CSVEASWDRREAFF. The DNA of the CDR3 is TGCAGCGTTGAAGCGTCGTGGGACAGGAGGGAAGCTTTCTTT.

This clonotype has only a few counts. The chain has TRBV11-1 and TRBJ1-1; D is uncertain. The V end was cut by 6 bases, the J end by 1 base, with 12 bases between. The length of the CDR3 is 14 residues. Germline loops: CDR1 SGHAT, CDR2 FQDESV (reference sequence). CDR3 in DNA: TGTGCCAGCAGTTTACCCCAAAAGAACACTGAAGCTTTCTTT. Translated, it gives CASSLPQKNTEAFF.

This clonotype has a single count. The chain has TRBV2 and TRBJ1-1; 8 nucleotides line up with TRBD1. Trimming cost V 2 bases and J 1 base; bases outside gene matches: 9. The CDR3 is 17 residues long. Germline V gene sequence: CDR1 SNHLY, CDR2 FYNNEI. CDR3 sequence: CASSENWQGAPNTEAFF. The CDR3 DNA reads TGTGCCAGCAGTGAAAACTGGCAGGGGGCGCCGAACACTGAAGCTTTCTTT.

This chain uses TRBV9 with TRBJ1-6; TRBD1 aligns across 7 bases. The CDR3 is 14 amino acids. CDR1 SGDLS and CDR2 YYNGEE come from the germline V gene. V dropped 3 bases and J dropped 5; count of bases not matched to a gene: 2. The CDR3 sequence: CASSEGQNNSPLHF. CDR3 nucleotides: TGTGCCAGCAGCGAGGGACAGAATAATTCACCCCTCCACTTT.

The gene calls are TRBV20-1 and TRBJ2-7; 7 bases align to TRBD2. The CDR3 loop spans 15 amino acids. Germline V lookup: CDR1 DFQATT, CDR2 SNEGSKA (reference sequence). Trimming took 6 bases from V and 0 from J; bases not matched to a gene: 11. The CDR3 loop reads CSAPPLAPSSYEQYF. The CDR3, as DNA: TGCAGTGCCCCCCCACTAGCGCCGAGCTCCTACGAGCAGTACTTC.

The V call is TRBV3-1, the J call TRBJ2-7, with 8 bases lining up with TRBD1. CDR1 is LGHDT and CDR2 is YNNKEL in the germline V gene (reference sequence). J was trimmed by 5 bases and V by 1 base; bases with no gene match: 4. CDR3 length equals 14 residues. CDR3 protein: CASSQGTGYNEQYF. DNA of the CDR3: TGTGCCAGCAGCCAAGGGACAGGGTACAACGAGCAGTACTTC.

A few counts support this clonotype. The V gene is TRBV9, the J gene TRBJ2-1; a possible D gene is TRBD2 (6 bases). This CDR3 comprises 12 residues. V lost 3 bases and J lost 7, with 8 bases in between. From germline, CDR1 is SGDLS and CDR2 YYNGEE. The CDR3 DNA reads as TGTGCCAGCAGCGGGCGGGGAAATGAGCAGTTCTTC. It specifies CASSGRGNEQFF.

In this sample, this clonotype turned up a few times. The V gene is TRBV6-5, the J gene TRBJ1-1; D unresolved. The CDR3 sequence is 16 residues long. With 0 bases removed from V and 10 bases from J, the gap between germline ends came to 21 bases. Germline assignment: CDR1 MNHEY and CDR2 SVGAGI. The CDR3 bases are TGTGCCAGCAGTTACTCGAGCGTGAGGCTCGTTAATATAGCTTTCTTT. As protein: CASSYSSVRLVNIAFF.

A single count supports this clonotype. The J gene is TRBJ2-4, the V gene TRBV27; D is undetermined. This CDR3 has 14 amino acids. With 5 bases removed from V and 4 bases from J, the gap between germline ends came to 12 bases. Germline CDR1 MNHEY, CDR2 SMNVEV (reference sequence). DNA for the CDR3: TGTGCCAGCAGTCCCTCGGCGGTTAAAAACATTCAGTACTTC. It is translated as CASSPSAVKNIQYF.

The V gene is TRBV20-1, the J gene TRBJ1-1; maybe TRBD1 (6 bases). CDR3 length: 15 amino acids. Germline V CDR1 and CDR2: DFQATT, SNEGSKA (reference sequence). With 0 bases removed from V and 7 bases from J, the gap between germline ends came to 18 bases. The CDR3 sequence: CSARDRGRGDIEAFF. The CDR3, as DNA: TGCAGTGCTAGAGATCGTGGCAGGGGAGATATTGAAGCTTTCTTT.

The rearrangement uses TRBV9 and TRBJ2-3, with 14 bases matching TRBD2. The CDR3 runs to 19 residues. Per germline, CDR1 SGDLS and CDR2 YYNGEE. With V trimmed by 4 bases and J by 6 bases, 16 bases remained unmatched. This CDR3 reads CASSRGRWGTSGSWDTQYF. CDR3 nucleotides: TGTGCCAGCAGCAGGGGGAGGTGGGGGACTAGCGGGAGTTGGGATACGCAGTATTTT. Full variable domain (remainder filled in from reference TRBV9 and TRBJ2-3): DSGVTQTPKHLITATGQRVTLRCSPRSGDLSVYWYQQSLDQGLQFLIQYYNGEERAKGNILERFSAQQFPDLHSELNLSSLELGDSALYFCASSRGRWGTSGSWDTQYFGPGTRLTVL.

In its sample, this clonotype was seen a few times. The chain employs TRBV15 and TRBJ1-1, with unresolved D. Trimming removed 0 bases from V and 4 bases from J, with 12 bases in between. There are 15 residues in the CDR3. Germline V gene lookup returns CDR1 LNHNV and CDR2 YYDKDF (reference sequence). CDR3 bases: TGTGCCACCAGCAGAGATCGGGGATTAGGCACTGAAGCTTTCTTT. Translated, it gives CATSRDRGLGTEAFF.

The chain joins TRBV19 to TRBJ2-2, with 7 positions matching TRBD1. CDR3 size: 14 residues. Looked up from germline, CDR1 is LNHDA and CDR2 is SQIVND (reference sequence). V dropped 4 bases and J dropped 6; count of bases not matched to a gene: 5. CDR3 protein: CASSRQGVAGELFF. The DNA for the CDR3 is TGTGCCAGTAGTAGACAGGGAGTCGCCGGGGAGCTGTTTTTT. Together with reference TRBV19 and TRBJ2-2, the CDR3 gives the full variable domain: DGGITQSPKYLFRKEGQNVTLSCEQNLNHDAMYWYRQDPGQGLRLIYYSQIVNDFQKGDIAEGYSVSREKKESFPLTVTSAQKNPTAFYLCASSRQGVAGELFFGEGSRLTVL.

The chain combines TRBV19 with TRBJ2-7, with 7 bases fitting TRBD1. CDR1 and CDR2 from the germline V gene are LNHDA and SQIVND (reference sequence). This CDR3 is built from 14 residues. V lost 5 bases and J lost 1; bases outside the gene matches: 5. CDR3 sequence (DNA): TGTGCCAGTAGTCCCGGGACAGCATCCTACGAGCAGTACTTC. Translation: CASSPGTASYEQYF.

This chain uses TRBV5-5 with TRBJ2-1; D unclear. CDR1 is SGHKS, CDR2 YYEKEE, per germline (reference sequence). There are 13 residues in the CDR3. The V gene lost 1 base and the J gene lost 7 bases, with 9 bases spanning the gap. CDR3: CASSLKVVNEQFF. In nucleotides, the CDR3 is TGTGCCAGCAGCTTGAAAGTCGTGAATGAGCAGTTCTTC.

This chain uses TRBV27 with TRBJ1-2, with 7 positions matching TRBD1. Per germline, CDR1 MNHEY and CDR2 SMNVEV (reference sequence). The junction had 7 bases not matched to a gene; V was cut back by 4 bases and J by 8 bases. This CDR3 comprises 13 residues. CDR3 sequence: CASSSTGREGYTF. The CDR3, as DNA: TGTGCCAGCAGTTCGACAGGGCGGGAAGGCTACACCTTC.

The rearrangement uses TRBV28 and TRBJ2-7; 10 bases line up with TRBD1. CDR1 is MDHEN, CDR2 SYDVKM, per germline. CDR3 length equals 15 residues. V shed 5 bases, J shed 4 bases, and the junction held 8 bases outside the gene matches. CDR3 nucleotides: TGTGCCAGCAGTGACAGGGACAGGGGTTGGTACGAGCAGTACTTC. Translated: CASSDRDRGWYEQYF. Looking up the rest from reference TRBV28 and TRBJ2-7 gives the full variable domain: DVKVTQSSRYLVKRTGEKVFLECVQDMDHENMFWYRQDPGLGLRLIYFSYDVKMKEKGDIPEGYSVSREKKERFSLILESASTNQTSMYLCASSDRDRGWYEQYFGPGTRLTVT.

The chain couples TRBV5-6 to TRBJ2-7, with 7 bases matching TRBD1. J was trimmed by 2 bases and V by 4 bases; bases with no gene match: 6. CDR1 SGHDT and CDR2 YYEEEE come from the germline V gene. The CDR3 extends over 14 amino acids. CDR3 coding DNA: TGTGCCAGCAGCATCGGACAGGCTGCCTACGAGCAGTACTTC. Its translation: CASSIGQAAYEQYF. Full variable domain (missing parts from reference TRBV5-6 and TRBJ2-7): DAGVTQSPTHLIKTRGQQVTLRCSPKSGHDTVSWYQQALGQGPQFIFQYYEEEERQRGNFPDRFSGHQFPNYSSELNVNALLLGDSALYLCASSIGQAAYEQYFGPGTRLTVT.

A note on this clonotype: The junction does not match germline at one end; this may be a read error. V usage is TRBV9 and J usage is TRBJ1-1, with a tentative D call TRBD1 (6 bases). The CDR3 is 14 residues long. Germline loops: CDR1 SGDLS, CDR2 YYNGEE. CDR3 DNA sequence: TGTGCCAGCAGCGTAGATGGCAGGGACACTGAACCTTTCTTT. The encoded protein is CASSVDGRDTEPFF.

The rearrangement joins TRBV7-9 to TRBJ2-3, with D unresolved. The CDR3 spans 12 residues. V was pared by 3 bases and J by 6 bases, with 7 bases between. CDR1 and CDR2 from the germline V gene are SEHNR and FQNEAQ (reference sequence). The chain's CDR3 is CASSLVVDTQYF. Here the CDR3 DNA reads TGTGCCAGCAGCTTGGTAGTTGATACGCAGTATTTT.